Here is one T cell receptor beta chain with its context. Its specificity is unknown. The data originate from a study of T cell responses to AZD1222 COVID-19 vaccine. Whole-study results and caveats: At baseline, seropositivity was found in only 5 to 7 AZD1222 recipients. No day 14 peak samples; only post-peak repertoires were characterized.

This CDR3 has 19 amino acids. J was trimmed by 0 bases and V by 0 bases; bases with no gene match: 5. In germline, CDR1 is SGHRS, CDR2 YFSETQ. TCRdb's copy holds only in-frame clones and misses some; the assay was immunoSEQ multiplex PCR. The profile covers tens of thousands of clones, with 70% to 90% appearing a single time and 12% taken by the ten largest. V gene TRBV5-1 combines with J gene TRBJ2-6, with TRBD1 matching 11 bases. The origin of this receptor is an adult who received the AZD1222 COVID-19 vaccine. The specimen was peripheral blood, collected 28 days after the second AZD1222 dose. CDR3 sequence: CASSLGTGGSLSGANVLTF. The CDR3 DNA reads TGCGCCAGCAGCTTGGGGACAGGGGGCTCTCTCTCTGGGGCCAACGTCCTGACTTTC.